Below, 13 T cell receptor beta chains from the same sample are listed, as sequenced in a study of blood T cell repertoires in COVID-19. The protocol was immunoSEQ multiplex PCR, while the TCRdb copy is restricted to in-frame clones and leaves out a portion. Here the sample spans some 150,000 clones, about 90% being singletons. Sequencing was carried out using peripheral blood. Receptor source: an older woman with active or convalescent COVID-19.

The V gene is TRBV6-5, the J gene TRBJ2-5; D not certain. This CDR3 comprises 12 residues. Trimming stripped 10 bases from V and 1 base from J, with 10 bases between. In germline, CDR1 is MNHEY, CDR2 SVGAGI. CDR3 residues: CATNHGQETQYF. Here the CDR3 DNA reads TGTGCCACCAACCACGGCCAAGAGACCCAGTACTTC.

The chain has TRBV2 and TRBJ2-5, with 7 bases identical to TRBD2. The J segment lost 0 bases and the V segment lost 5 bases, leaving 6 bases of the junction unmatched. The CDR3 length is 15 residues. Germline CDR1 SNHLY, CDR2 FYNNEI. The CDR3 loop reads CASSMEAGYQETQYF. The DNA for the CDR3 is TGTGCCAGCAGTATGGAAGCGGGGTACCAAGAGACCCAGTACTTC.

The V call is TRBV10-3, the J call TRBJ2-7; weak D call: TRBD2 (5 bases). The CDR3 loop spans 14 amino acids. V lost 0 bases and J 6 bases, leaving 12 bases between the germline ends. Per the germline V gene, CDR1 is ENHRY and CDR2 is SYGVKD. The CDR3 sequence: CAISESKDSREQYF. In DNA, the CDR3 is TGTGCCATCAGTGAGTCGAAGGACTCGCGCGAGCAGTACTTC.

V gene TRBV6-5 combines with J gene TRBJ2-7, with a weak D call TRBD1 (5 bases). Trimming left V 0 bases short and J 0 bases short, with 12 bases between. Germline V gene lookup returns CDR1 MNHEY and CDR2 SVGAGI. The CDR3 has 16 residues. The CDR3 nucleotides are TGTGCCAGCAGTTACTCGATTCACAGGAGCTCCTACGAGCAGTACTTC. Translated, it gives CASSYSIHRSSYEQYF.

A few counts support this clone. J is TRBJ1-6 and V is TRBV19, with 7 bases aligning to TRBD1. The CDR3 contains 13 residues. The germline CDR1 and CDR2 sequences are LNHDA and SQIVND (reference sequence). With V trimmed by 5 bases and J by 9 bases, 4 bases remained unmatched. CDR3: CASSRTGVSPLHF. The CDR3 DNA sequence: TGTGCCAGTAGTCGAACAGGGGTTTCACCCCTCCACTTT.

The J gene is TRBJ1-3, the V gene TRBV12-3 or TRBV12-4; 7 bases agree with TRBD1. J gave up 4 bases and V 8 bases, and 5 bases lay outside the gene matches. This CDR3 spans 13 amino acids. CDR3 protein: CASDRAEGNTIYF. In DNA, the CDR3 is TGTGCCAGCGACAGGGCGGAGGGAAACACCATATATTTT.

This chain links TRBV27 with TRBJ2-2; D is undetermined. Germline CDR1 is MNHEY and CDR2 is SMNVEV (reference sequence). The V and J ends lost 4 bases and 1 base respectively, with 10 bases between them. CDR3 length equals 15 residues. Written as DNA, the CDR3 is TGTGCCAGCAGTTCAACCTCCGGGAACACCGGGGAGCTGTTTTTT. It translates to CASSSTSGNTGELFF.

The J gene is TRBJ2-7, the V gene TRBV29-1, with a tentative D call TRBD2 (5 bases). V lost 7 bases to trimming and J lost 6 bases, with 10 bases between them. Germline CDR1 reads SQVTM; CDR2 reads ANQGSEA. The CDR3 spans 10 residues. CDR3 sequence: CSAGESEQYF. The CDR3 nucleotides are TGCAGCGCCGGGGAATCCGAGCAGTACTTC.

The chain combines TRBV6-5 with TRBJ2-7; possibly TRBD2 for D (6 bases). The CDR3 sequence is 13 residues long. Deletions cut 6 bases from V and 10 bases from J, with 19 bases between. Germline values: CDR1 MNHEY, CDR2 SVGAGI. CDR3 in amino acids: CASSNGGRAAQYF. The CDR3 DNA reads as TGTGCCAGCAGCAACGGGGGTCGGGCCGCCCAGTACTTC.

The chain is built from TRBV20-1 and TRBJ1-5; the D gene is possibly TRBD1 (5 bases). CDR3 length: 13 residues. Trimming removed 3 bases from V and 4 bases from J, with 10 bases in between. Germline CDR1 reads DFQATT; CDR2 reads SNEGSKA (reference sequence). The CDR3 loop reads CSASQGTNQPQHF. CDR3 coding DNA: TGCAGTGCTAGTCAGGGAACAAATCAGCCCCAGCATTTT.

The chain links TRBV10-3 to TRBJ1-1; tentative D call: TRBD1 (5 bases). This CDR3 spans 14 amino acids. Germline-derived CDR1 and CDR2 are ENHRY and SYGVKD. The V and J ends lost 4 bases and 4 bases respectively, with 13 bases between them. The DNA for the CDR3 is TGTGCCATCAGTGTCGAGACAGATTCCACTGAAGCTTTCTTT. Translated, it gives CAISVETDSTEAFF.

V is TRBV5-1 and J is TRBJ1-3; possible D gene TRBD1, 5 bases. V lost 1 base and J 1 base, leaving 6 bases between the germline ends. Germline V CDR1 and CDR2: SGHRS, YFSETQ. The CDR3 has 14 residues. CDR3 nucleotides: TGCGCCAGCAGCTTGTCAGGGTCTGGAAACACCATATATTTT. This sequence encodes CASSLSGSGNTIYF. Combining the CDR3 with reference TRBV5-1 and TRBJ1-3 gives the whole variable domain KAGVTQTPRYLIKTRGQQVTLSCSPISGHRSVSWYQQTPGQGLQFLFEYFSETQRNKGNFPGRFSGRQFSNSRSEMNVSTLELGDSALYLCASSLSGSGNTIYFGEGSWLTVV.

The gene calls are TRBV5-1 and TRBJ2-1; D gene unclear. V lost 0 bases and J lost 5, with 12 bases in between. CDR3 length: 15 residues. Germline values: CDR1 SGHRS, CDR2 YFSETQ. The CDR3: CASSLVAQSDNEQFF. Written as DNA, the CDR3 is TGCGCCAGCAGCTTGGTTGCTCAGTCCGACAATGAGCAGTTCTTC.